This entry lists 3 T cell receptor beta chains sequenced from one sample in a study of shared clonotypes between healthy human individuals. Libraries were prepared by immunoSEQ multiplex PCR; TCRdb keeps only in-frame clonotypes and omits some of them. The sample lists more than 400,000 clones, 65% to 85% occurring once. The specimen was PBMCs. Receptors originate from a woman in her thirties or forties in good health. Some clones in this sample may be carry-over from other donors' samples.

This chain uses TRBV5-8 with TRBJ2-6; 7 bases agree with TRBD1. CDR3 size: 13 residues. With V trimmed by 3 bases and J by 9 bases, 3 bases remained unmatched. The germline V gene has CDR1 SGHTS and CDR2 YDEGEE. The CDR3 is CASSSGQLNVLTF. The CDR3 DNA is TGTGCCAGCAGCTCGGGACAGCTCAACGTCCTGACTTTC.

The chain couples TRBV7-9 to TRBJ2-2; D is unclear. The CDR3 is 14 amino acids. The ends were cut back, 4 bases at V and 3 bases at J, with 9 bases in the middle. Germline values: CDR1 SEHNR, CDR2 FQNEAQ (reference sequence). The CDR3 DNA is TGTGCCAGCAGCTCTACAATTCACACCGGGGAGCTGTTTTTT. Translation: CASSSTIHTGELFF.

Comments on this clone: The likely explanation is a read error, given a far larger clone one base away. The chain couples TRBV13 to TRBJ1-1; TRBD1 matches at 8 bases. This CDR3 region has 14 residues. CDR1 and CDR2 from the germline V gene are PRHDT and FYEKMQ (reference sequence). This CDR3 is CASSLRDRITEALF. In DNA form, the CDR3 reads TGTGCCAGCAGCCTACGGGACAGGATCACTGAAGCTTTATTT. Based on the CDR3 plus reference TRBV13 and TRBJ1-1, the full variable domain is AAGVIQSPRHLIKEKRETATLKCYPIPRHDTVYWYQQGPGQDPQFLISFYEKMQSDKGSIPDRFSAQQFSDYHSELNMSSLELGDSALYFCASSLRDRITEALFGQGTRLTVV.